Listed here is a single T cell receptor (beta chain). Its antigen is as yet unknown. This specimen comes from a study of cytomegalovirus exposure and HLA in healthy donors. Regarding the study as a whole: The study designated 150 to 200 TCR beta chains cytomegalovirus-associated. In vitro work confirmed that three CMV-associated chains recognize CMV antigens.

The study ran its PCR with 60 Vbeta and 13 Jbeta primers. Original processing methods: In a later analysis, about 12 million of approximately 86 million unique beta chains occurred in at least two donors. Here immunoSEQ multiplex PCR was the method, and the copy in TCRdb shows in-frame clones only, minus some. Clone size and V and J calls were adopted from that table, with D and trimming inferred from the DNA. The sample gives around 150,000 clones, around 77% of which show up once; 2% is in the top ten. The CDR3 totals 14 residues. In germline, CDR1 is SGDLS, CDR2 YYNGEE. After removal of 0 bases from V and 2 bases from J, the junction contained 2 bases not matched to a gene.

Sequencing input: PBMCs. This TCR derives from a man aged 30 to 39 in good health and CMV-seronegative. J is TRBJ2-7 and V is TRBV9; TRBD2 aligns across 7 bases. Written as DNA, the CDR3 is TGTGCCAGCAGCGTAGGTAGCGGGCCCTACGAGCAGTACTTC. The encoded protein is CASSVGSGPYEQYF.